Listed here are 7 T cell receptor beta chains from one sample, sequenced in a study of early T cells in non-severe SARS-CoV-2 infection. TCRdb re-called the 5' RACE reads with MiXCR, one entry per CDR3 protein. The sample contains tens of thousands of distinct CDR3 sequences, roughly a tenth of which appear only once. The sample here was whole blood, taken at baseline. The receptors derive from an adult who was a healthcare worker with PCR-confirmed SARS-CoV-2 infection or an uninfected control (not recorded which).

This clonotype was seen ten or more times. The chain employs TRBV27 and TRBJ1-1; a possible D gene is TRBD1 (5 bases). This CDR3 is built from 14 residues. Germline V gene lookup returns CDR1 MNHEY and CDR2 SMNVEV (reference sequence). Trimming stripped 5 bases from V and 0 bases from J, with 10 bases between. CDR3 sequence: CASSRGGLNTEAFF. The CDR3 nucleotides are TGTGCCAGCAGTCGCGGGGGACTGAACACTGAAGCTTTCTTT.

This clonotype was seen ten or more times. The chain recombines TRBV12-3 or TRBV12-4 with TRBJ1-1; no definite D call. Trimming left V 1 base short and J 0 bases short, with 6 bases between. The CDR3 runs 14 residues. CDR3 nucleotide sequence: TGTGCCAGCAGTTTAGGAGAGATGAACACTGAAGCTTTCTTT. The encoded protein is CASSLGEMNTEAFF.

At least ten counts were recorded for this clonotype. V and J are TRBV7-3 and TRBJ2-3; a possible D gene is TRBD2 (6 bases). Trimming removed 3 bases at V and 0 bases at J, with 16 bases between. Germline lookup yields CDR1 SGHTA and CDR2 FQGTGA. The CDR3 consists of 17 residues. The CDR3 spells CASSLAGLRSSTDTQYF. In DNA, the CDR3 is TGTGCCAGCAGCTTGGCGGGACTTAGATCTAGCACAGATACGCAGTATTTT.

This clonotype was recorded at least ten times. The V gene is TRBV6-6, the J gene TRBJ2-1; D gene uncertain. Germline CDR1 reads MNHNY; CDR2 reads SVGAGI (reference sequence). Trimming took 6 bases from V and 2 from J, leaving 20 bases between them. The CDR3 consists of 17 residues. CDR3 residues: CASRRASGSQPYNEQFF. In nucleotides, the CDR3 is TGTGCCAGCAGGCGCGCATCAGGATCACAACCCTACAATGAGCAGTTCTTC.

This clonotype was counted at least ten times. This sequence joins TRBV4-3 and TRBJ2-5; either TRBD1 or TRBD2 may fit D (5 bases each). Germline values: CDR1 LGHNA, CDR2 YSLEER. Trimming left V 2 bases short and J 7 bases short, with 17 bases between. The length of the CDR3 is 15 residues. CDR3 nucleotide sequence: TGCGCCAGCAGCCAAAATACGGGGACCCCAGGGACCCAGTACTTC. Amino acids: CASSQNTGTPGTQYF.

This clonotype was seen more than once but under ten times. The chain combines TRBV27 with TRBJ2-7; weak D call: TRBD1 (5 bases). This CDR3 is built from 16 residues. Germline V gives CDR1 MNHEY, CDR2 SMNVEV (reference sequence). V dropped 6 bases and J dropped 3 bases, with 21 bases sitting between them. The CDR3 nucleotides read TGTGCCAGCAGCCCCTCCTTCGGCCCTCAGGGCTACGAGCAGTACTTC. Its protein is CASSPSFGPQGYEQYF.

The chain couples TRBV6-5 to TRBJ1-5; D is ambiguous. The V end was cut by 4 bases, the J end by 3 bases, with 13 bases between. There are 15 residues in the CDR3. The germline CDR1 and CDR2 sequences are MNHEY and SVGAGI. Written as DNA, the CDR3 is TGTGCCAGCAGTTCCCGACTGGAGGACAATCAGCCCCAGCATTTT. Its translation: CASSSRLEDNQPQHF.